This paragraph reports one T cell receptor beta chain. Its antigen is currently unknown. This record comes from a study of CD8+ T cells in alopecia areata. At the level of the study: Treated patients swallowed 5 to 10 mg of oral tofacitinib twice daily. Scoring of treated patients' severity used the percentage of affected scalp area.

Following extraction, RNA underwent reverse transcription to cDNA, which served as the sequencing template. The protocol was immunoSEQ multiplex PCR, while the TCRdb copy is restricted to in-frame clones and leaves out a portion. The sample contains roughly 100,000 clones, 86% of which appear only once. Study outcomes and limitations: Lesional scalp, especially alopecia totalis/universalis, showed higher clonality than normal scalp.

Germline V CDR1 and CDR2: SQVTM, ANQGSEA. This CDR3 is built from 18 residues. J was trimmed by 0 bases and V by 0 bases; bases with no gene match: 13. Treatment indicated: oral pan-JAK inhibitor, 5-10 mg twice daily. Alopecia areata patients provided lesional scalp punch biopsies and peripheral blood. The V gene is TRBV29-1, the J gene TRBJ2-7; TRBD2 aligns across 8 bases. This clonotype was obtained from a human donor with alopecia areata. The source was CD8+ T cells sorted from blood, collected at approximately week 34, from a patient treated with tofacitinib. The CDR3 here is CSVEDGGPSGPFSYEQYF. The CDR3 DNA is TGCAGCGTTGAAGATGGGGGACCTAGCGGGCCTTTCTCCTACGAGCAGTACTTC.